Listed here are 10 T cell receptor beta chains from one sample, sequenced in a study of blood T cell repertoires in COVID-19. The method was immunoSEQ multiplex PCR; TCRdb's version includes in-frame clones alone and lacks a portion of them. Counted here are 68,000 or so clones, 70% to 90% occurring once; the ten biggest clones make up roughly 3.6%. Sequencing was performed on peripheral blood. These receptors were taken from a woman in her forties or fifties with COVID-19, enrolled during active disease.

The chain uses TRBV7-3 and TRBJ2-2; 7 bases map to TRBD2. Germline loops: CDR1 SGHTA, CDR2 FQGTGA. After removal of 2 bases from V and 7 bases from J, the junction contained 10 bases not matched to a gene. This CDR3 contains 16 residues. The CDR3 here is CASSLGGLVRGGELFF. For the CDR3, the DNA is TGTGCCAGCAGCTTAGGCGGACTAGTAAGGGGCGGGGAGCTGTTTTTT.

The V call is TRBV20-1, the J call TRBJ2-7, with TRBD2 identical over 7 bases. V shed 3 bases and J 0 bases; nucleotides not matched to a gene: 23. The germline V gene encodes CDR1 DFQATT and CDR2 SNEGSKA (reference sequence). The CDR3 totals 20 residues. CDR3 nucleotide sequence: TGCAGTGCTAGTGGCCCCGGGGGAGCGGGACCCATTAGGAGCTCCTACGAGCAGTACTTC. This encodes CSASGPGGAGPIRSSYEQYF.

The CDR3 region is CATRQGNYGYTF. CDR3 bases: TGTGCCACCCGACAGGGGAACTATGGCTACACCTTC. The chain combines TRBV25-1 with TRBJ1-2; 8 positions match TRBD1. Germline loops: CDR1 MGHDK, CDR2 SYGVNS. The CDR3 covers 12 residues. With 10 bases clipped from V and 2 bases from J, the junction kept 3 bases outside the gene matches.

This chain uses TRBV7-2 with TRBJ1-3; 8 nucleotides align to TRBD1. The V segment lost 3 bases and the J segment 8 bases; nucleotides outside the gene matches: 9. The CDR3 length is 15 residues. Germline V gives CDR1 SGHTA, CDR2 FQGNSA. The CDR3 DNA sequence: TGTGCCAGCAGCTTTGGGCAGGGGGCTAGTGACACCATATATTTT. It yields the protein CASSFGQGASDTIYF.

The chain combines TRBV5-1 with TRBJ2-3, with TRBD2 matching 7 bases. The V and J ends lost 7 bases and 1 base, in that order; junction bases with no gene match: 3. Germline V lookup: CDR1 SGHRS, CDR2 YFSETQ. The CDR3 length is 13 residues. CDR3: CASRDYGTDTQYF. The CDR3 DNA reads TGCGCCAGCCGGGACTACGGCACAGATACGCAGTATTTT.

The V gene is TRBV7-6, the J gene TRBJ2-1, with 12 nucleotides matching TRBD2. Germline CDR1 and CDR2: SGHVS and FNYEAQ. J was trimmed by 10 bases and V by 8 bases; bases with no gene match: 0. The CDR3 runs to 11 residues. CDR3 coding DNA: TGTGCCAGCGGACTAGCGGGAGAGCAGTTCTTC. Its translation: CASGLAGEQFF.

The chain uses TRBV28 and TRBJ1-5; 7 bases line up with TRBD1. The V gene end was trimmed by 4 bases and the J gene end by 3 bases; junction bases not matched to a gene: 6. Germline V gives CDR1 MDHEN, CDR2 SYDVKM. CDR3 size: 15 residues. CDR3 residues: CASSSSGTANQPQHF. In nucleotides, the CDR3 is TGTGCCAGCAGTTCCTCCGGGACAGCCAATCAGCCCCAGCATTTT.

In DNA form, the CDR3 reads TGTGCCAGCAGCAACCGACAGGGGGTGGAAGAGACCCAGTACTTC. It yields the protein CASSNRQGVEETQYF. The chain employs TRBV5-4 and TRBJ2-5, with 9 bases matching TRBD1. The CDR3 has 15 residues. V lost 4 bases and J lost 3; bases outside the gene matches: 7. CDR1 is SGHNT and CDR2 is YYREEE in the germline V gene (reference sequence).

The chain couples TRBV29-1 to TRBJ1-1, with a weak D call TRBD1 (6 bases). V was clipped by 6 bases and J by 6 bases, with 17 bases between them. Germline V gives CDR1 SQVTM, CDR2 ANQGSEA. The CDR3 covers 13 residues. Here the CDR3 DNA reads TGCAGCGTGCCCCGGGACCCAGGGGCTGAAGCTTTCTTT. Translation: CSVPRDPGAEAFF.

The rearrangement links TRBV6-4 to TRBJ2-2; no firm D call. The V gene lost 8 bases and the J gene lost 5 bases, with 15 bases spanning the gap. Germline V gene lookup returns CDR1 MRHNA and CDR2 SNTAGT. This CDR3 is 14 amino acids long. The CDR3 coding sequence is TGTGCCAGCTCGGCAGCTACACAGACCGGGGAGCTGTTTTTT. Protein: CASSAATQTGELFF.